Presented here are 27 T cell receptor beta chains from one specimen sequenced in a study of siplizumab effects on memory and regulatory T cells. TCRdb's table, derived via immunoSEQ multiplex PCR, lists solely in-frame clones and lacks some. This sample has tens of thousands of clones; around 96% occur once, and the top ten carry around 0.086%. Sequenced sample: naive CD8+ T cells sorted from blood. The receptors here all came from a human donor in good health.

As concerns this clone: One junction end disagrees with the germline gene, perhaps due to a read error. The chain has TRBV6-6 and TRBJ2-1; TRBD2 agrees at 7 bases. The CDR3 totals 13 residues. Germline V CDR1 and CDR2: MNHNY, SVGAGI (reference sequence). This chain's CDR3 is CASGGGSYNEQLF. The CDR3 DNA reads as TGTGCCAGCGGCGGGGGTTCCTACAATGAGCAGCTCTTC.

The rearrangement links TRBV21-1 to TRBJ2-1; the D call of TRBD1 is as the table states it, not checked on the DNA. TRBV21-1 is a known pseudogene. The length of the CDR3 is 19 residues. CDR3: CASSKAGNSLSGHRELRFF. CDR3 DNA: TGTGCCAGCAGCAAAGCGGGCAATTCCCTGTCGGGGCACAGGGAATTGAGGTTCTTC.

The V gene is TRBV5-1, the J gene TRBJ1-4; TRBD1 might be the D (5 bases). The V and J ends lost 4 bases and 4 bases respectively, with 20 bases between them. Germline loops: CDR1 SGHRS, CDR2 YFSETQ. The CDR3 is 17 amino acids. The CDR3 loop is CASSIGTEGSLNEKLFF. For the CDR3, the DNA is TGCGCCAGCAGCATAGGGACGGAGGGCTCGCTTAATGAAAAACTGTTTTTT.

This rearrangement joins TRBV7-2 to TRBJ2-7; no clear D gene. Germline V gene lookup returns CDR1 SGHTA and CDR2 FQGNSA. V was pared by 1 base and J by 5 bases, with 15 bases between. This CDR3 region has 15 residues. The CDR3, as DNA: TGTGCCAGCAGCTTAGGGCCTTACACCGACCACGAGCAGTACTTC. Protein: CASSLGPYTDHEQYF.

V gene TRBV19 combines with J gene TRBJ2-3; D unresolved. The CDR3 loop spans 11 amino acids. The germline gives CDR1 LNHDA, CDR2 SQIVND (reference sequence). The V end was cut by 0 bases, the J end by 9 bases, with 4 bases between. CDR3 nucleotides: TGTGCCAGTAGTATAGACGGGACGCAGTATTTT. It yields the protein CASSIDGTQYF. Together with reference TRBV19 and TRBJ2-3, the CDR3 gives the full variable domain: DGGITQSPKYLFRKEGQNVTLSCEQNLNHDAMYWYRQDPGQGLRLIYYSQIVNDFQKGDIAEGYSVSREKKESFPLTVTSAQKNPTAFYLCASSIDGTQYFGPGTRLTVL.

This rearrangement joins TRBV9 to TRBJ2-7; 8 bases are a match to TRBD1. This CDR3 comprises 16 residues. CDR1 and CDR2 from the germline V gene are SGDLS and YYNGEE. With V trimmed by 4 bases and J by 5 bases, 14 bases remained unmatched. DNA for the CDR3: TGTGCCAGCAGCACTAGGGGCGGACAGGGACCCGACGAGCAGTACTTC. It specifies CASSTRGGQGPDEQYF.

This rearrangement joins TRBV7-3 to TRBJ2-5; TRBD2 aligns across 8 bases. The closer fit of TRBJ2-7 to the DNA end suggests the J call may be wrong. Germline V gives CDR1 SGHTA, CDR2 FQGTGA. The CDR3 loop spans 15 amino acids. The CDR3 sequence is CASSPLGRGDYEQYF. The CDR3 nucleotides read TGTGCCAGCAGCCCCCTTGGGCGGGGGGACTACGAGCAGTACTTC.

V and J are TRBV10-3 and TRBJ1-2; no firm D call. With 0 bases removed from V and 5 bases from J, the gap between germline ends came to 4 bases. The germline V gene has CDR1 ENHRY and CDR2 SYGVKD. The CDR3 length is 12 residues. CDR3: CAISESSYGYTF. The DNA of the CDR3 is TGTGCCATCAGTGAGTCCAGTTATGGCTACACCTTC.

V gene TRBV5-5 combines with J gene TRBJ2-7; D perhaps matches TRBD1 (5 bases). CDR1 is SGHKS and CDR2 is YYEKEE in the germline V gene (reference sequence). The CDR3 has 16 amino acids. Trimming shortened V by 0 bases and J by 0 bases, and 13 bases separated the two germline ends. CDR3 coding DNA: TGTGCCAGCAGCTTGGAGGCCGAGACAGCCTCCTACGAGCAGTACTTC. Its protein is CASSLEAETASYEQYF.

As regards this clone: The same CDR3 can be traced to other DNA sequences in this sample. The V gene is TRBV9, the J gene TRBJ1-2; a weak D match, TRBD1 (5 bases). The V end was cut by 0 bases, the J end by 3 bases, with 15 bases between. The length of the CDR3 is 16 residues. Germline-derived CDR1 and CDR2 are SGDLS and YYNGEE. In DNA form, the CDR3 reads TGTGCCAGCAGCGTAGGCCCCAAGGGGTTAGACTATGGCTACACCTTC. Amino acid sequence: CASSVGPKGLDYGYTF.

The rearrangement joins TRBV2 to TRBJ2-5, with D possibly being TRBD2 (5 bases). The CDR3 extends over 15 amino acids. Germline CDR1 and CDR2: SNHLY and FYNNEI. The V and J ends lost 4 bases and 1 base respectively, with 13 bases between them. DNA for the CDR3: TGTGCCAGCAGTGGGACTGACTTCGGCCAAGAGACCCAGTACTTC. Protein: CASSGTDFGQETQYF.

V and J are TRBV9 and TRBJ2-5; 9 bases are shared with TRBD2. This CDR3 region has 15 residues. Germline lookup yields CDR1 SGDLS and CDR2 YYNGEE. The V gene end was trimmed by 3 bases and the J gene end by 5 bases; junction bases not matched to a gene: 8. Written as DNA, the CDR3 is TGTGCCAGCAGCGCCGATCTAGCGGGAAGGGAGACCCAGTACTTC. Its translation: CASSADLAGRETQYF.

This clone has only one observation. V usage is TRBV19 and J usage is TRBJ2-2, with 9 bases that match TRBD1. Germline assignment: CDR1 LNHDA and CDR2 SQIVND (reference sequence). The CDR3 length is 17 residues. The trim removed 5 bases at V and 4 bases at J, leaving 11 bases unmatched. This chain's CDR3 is CASSSPHRGRGTGELFF. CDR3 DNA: TGTGCCAGTAGTTCCCCTCACAGGGGGCGGGGCACCGGGGAGCTGTTTTTT.

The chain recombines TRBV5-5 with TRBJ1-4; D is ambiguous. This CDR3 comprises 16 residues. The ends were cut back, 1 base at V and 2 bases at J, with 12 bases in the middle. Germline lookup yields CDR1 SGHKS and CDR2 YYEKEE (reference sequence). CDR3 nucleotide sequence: TGTGCCAGCAGCTTGAATGGACTTGGGACTAATGAAAAACTGTTTTTT. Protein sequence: CASSLNGLGTNEKLFF. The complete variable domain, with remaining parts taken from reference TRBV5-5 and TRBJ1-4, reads DAGVTQSPTHLIKTRGQQVTLRCSPISGHKSVSWYQQVLGQGPQFIFQYYEKEERGRGNFPDRFSARQFPNYSSELNVNALLLGDSALYLCASSLNGLGTNEKLFFGSGTQLSVL.

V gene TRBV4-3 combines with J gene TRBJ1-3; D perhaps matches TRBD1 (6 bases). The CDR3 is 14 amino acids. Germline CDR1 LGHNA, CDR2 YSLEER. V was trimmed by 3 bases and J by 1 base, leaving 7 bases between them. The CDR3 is CASSQGTSGNTIYF. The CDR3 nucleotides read TGCGCCAGCAGCCAGGGGACATCTGGAAACACCATATATTTT.

Written as DNA, the CDR3 is TGTGCCAGTTTTGACAGGCTGGGGGAAAAACTGTTTTTT. Translated: CASFDRLGEKLFF. V gene TRBV27 combines with J gene TRBJ1-4, with TRBD1 as a possible D gene (6 bases). This CDR3 is built from 13 residues. Germline assignment: CDR1 MNHEY and CDR2 SMNVEV (reference sequence). The V and J ends lost 9 bases and 8 bases respectively, with 16 bases between them.

Here the CDR3 reads CASSSGFGTEAFF. The DNA of the CDR3 is TGTGCCAGCAGTAGCGGATTCGGCACTGAAGCTTTCTTT. The chain carries TRBV27 and TRBJ1-1; D gene uncertain. Germline loops: CDR1 MNHEY, CDR2 SMNVEV (reference sequence). V was trimmed by 5 bases and J by 4 bases, leaving 11 bases between them. The CDR3 is 13 amino acids.

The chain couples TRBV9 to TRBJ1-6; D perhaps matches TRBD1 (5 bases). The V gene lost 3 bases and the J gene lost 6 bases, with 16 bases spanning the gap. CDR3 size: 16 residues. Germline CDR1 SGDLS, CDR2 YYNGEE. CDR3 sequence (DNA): TGTGCCAGCAGCGAGGGACCCTCGGGGTCTAATTCACCCCTCCACTTT. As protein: CASSEGPSGSNSPLHF.

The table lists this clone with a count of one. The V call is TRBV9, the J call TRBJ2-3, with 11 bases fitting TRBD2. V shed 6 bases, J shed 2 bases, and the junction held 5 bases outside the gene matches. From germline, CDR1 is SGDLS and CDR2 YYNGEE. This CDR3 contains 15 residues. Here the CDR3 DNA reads TGTGCCAGCACCCAACTAGCGGGGGCCACAGATACGCAGTATTTT. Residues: CASTQLAGATDTQYF.

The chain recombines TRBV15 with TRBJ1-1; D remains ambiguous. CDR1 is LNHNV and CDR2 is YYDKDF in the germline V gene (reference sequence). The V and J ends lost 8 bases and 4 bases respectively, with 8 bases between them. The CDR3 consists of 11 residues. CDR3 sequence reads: CATSLGTEAFF. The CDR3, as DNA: TGTGCCACCTCCCTGGGCACTGAAGCTTTCTTT.

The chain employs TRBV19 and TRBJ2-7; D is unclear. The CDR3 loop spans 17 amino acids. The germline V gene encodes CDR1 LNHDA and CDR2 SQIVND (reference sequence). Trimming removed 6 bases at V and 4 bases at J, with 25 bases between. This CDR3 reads CASSSANVGAHWYEQYF. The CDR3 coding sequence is TGTGCCAGTAGCTCCGCGAACGTGGGTGCCCACTGGTACGAGCAGTACTTC.

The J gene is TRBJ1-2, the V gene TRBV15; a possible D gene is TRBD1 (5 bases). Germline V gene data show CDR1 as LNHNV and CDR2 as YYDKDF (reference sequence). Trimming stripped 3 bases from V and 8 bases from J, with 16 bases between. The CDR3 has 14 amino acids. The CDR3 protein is CATSRDTGGEGYTF. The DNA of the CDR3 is TGTGCCACCAGCAGGGACACAGGTGGTGAGGGCTACACCTTC.

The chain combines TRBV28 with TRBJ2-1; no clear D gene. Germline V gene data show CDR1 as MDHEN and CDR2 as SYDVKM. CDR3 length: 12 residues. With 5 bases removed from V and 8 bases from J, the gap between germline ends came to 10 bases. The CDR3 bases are TGTGCCAGCAGTCTCCTGGCGGATGAGCAGTTCTTC. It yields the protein CASSLLADEQFF.

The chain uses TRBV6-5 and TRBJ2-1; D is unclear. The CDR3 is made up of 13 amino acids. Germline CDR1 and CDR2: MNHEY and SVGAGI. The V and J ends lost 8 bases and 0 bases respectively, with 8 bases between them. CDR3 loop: CASSLSSYNEQFF. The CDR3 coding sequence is TGTGCCAGCTCACTTAGCTCCTACAATGAGCAGTTCTTC.

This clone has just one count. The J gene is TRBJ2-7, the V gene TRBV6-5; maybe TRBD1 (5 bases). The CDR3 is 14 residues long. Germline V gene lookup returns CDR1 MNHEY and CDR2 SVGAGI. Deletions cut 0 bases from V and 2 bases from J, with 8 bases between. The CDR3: CASSYSNRPYEQYF. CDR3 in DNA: TGTGCCAGCAGTTACTCGAACAGGCCCTACGAGCAGTACTTC.

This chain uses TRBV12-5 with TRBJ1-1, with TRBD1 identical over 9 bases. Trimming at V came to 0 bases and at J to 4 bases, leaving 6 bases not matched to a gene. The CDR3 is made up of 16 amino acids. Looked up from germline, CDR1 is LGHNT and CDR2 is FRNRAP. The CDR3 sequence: CASGLVLGTGSTEAFF. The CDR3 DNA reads TGTGCTAGTGGTTTGGTACTTGGGACAGGGAGCACTGAAGCTTTCTTT.

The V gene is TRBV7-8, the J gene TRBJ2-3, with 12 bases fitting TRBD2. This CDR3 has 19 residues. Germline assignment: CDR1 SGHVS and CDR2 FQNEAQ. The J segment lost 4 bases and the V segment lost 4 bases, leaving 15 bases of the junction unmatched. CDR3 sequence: CASSSPRAPSGGDADTQYF. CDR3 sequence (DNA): TGTGCCAGCAGCTCACCTAGGGCCCCTAGCGGGGGGGACGCAGATACGCAGTATTTT.